These 29 T cell receptor beta chains were all obtained from the same sample, sequenced in a study of CD4+ T cells in melanoma. The table came from immunoSEQ multiplex PCR; TCRdb's copy has only in-frame clones and leaves some out. This sample has roughly 12,000 clones; almost 70% occur once, and the top ten carry roughly 9%. Sequencing input: cells from a culture (not recorded whether cultured in vitro). The receptors derive from a human donor with melanoma.

The chain is built from TRBV7-3 and TRBJ1-1; 7 positions agree with TRBD1. V shed 5 bases, J shed 4 bases, and the junction held 10 bases outside the gene matches. Germline CDR1 and CDR2: SGHTA and FQGTGA. This CDR3 has 15 residues. This CDR3 is CASSATTSGGTEAFF. The CDR3 coding sequence is TGTGCCAGCAGCGCAACAACCTCAGGGGGCACTGAAGCTTTCTTT.

The rearrangement links TRBV5-4 to TRBJ1-4; TRBD1 is a possible D gene (6 bases). Trimming took 0 bases from V and 7 from J, leaving 13 bases between them. The CDR3 totals 15 residues. Germline CDR1 reads SGHNT; CDR2 reads YYREEE (reference sequence). The CDR3 sequence: CASSLGGTTREKLFF. In DNA, the CDR3 is TGTGCCAGCAGCTTGGGAGGGACAACTCGTGAAAAACTGTTTTTT.

The V call is TRBV5-1, the J call TRBJ2-7, with D perhaps assigned TRBD1 or TRBD2 (7 bases each). Germline V gives CDR1 SGHRS, CDR2 YFSETQ. V lost 3 bases, J lost 1 base, and 14 bases lay in between. The CDR3 has 15 amino acids. Here the CDR3 DNA reads TGCGCCAGCAGCTGGCTCCAGGGGGGGTCCTACGAGCAGTACTTC. Encoded protein: CASSWLQGGSYEQYF.

The rearrangement joins TRBV5-5 to TRBJ1-5; possibly TRBD1 for D (5 bases). The CDR3 consists of 15 residues. From germline, CDR1 is SGHKS and CDR2 YYEKEE (reference sequence). Trimming stripped 0 bases from V and 5 bases from J, with 12 bases between. In nucleotides, the CDR3 is TGTGCCAGCAGCTTGGTATGGGGGGAAGATCAGCCCCAGCATTTT. Residues: CASSLVWGEDQPQHF.

There are a few counts of this clone. The rearrangement links TRBV6-6 to TRBJ1-5; 7 bases are shared with TRBD1. Germline CDR1 reads MNHNY; CDR2 reads SVGAGI (reference sequence). V lost 0 bases and J lost 5; bases outside the gene matches: 4. The CDR3 consists of 15 residues. The CDR3 loop reads CASSYSRQGDQPQHF. The CDR3 coding sequence is TGTGCCAGCAGTTACTCCAGACAGGGAGATCAGCCCCAGCATTTT.

The rearrangement uses TRBV19 and TRBJ1-2, with TRBD1 identical over 8 bases. Per germline, CDR1 LNHDA and CDR2 SQIVND (reference sequence). CDR3 length: 15 amino acids. J was trimmed by 8 bases and V by 0 bases; bases with no gene match: 8. The CDR3: CASSIDFTGGGGYTF. The CDR3 DNA is TGTGCCAGTAGTATAGATTTTACAGGGGGAGGCGGCTACACCTTC.

The chain has TRBV5-6 and TRBJ2-3, with 10 positions matching TRBD2. V lost 4 bases to trimming and J lost 8 bases; unmatched junction nucleotides: 10. The germline V gene has CDR1 SGHDT and CDR2 YYEEEE. This CDR3 contains 15 residues. The CDR3 spells CASSPYSGGHGTQYF. Here the CDR3 DNA reads TGTGCCAGCAGCCCTTATAGCGGGGGGCACGGTACGCAGTATTTT.

The chain links TRBV18 to TRBJ2-7; D unresolved. The CDR3 covers 17 residues. Germline CDR1 reads KGHSH; CDR2 reads LQKENI. Trimming stripped 1 base from V and 5 bases from J, with 21 bases between. Here the CDR3 reads CASSPLSQTSLRDEQYF. The DNA of the CDR3 is TGTGCCAGCTCACCACTATCCCAGACTTCCTTAAGGGACGAGCAGTACTTC.

The chain combines TRBV4-2 with TRBJ2-2, with 8 bases identical to TRBD2. Germline CDR1 is LGHNA and CDR2 is YNFKEQ. This CDR3 contains 19 residues. After removal of 0 bases from V and 8 bases from J, the junction contained 17 bases not matched to a gene. The CDR3 nucleotides read TGTGCCAGCAGCCAAGATCTAGCGGAATCGGGGGGGATCATGGGGGAGCTGTTTTTT. This gives the protein CASSQDLAESGGIMGELFF.

The gene calls are TRBV7-2 and TRBJ2-1; 11 positions agree with TRBD2. The J segment lost 10 bases and the V segment lost 0 bases, leaving 5 bases of the junction unmatched. CDR1 SGHTA and CDR2 FQGNSA come from the germline V gene. CDR3 length: 15 amino acids. The CDR3 sequence is CASSLAASGGPEQFF. The CDR3 DNA reads as TGTGCCAGCAGCTTAGCGGCTAGCGGGGGGCCCGAGCAGTTCTTC. The complete variable domain, with remaining parts taken from reference TRBV7-2 and TRBJ2-1, reads GAGVSQSPSNKVTEKGKDVELRCDPISGHTALYWYRQSLGQGLEFLIYFQGNSAPDKSGLPSDRFSAERTGGSVSTLTIQRTQQEDSAVYLCASSLAASGGPEQFFGPGTRLTVL.

Only a few counts were recorded for this clone. V gene TRBV2 combines with J gene TRBJ1-1; 7 nucleotides match TRBD1. Losses at the gene ends were 4 bases for V and 0 bases for J; bases not matched to a gene: 5. Germline CDR1 is SNHLY and CDR2 is FYNNEI. The CDR3 consists of 15 residues. CDR3 in amino acids: CASSGGTAMNTEAFF. For the CDR3, the DNA is TGTGCCAGCAGTGGGGGGACAGCCATGAACACTGAAGCTTTCTTT. The complete variable domain, with remaining parts taken from reference TRBV2 and TRBJ1-1, reads EPEVTQTPSHQVTQMGQEVILRCVPISNHLYFYWYRQILGQKVEFLVSFYNNEISEKSEIFDDQFSVERPDGSNFTLKIRSTKLEDSAMYFCASSGGTAMNTEAFFGQGTRLTVV.

The rearrangement uses TRBV7-9 and TRBJ1-1, with D unclear. CDR3 length: 17 amino acids. V gave up 5 bases and J gave up 1 base, with 20 bases separating them. Germline V gives CDR1 SEHNR, CDR2 FQNEAQ (reference sequence). The CDR3 region has the DNA TGTGCCAGCAGCCCTCCGTTCCGTCAGAAACCGAACACTGAAGCTTTCTTT. Translated, it gives CASSPPFRQKPNTEAFF.

This chain joins TRBV6-5 and TRBJ1-1; TRBD1 aligns across 7 bases. CDR1 MNHEY and CDR2 SVGAGI come from the germline V gene. The V and J ends lost 8 bases and 10 bases, in that order; junction bases with no gene match: 16. The CDR3 totals 14 residues. The CDR3 DNA sequence: TGTGCCAGCGCTGCAGGGACAGCCGGTCGAGGAGCTTTCTTT. Its translation is CASAAGTAGRGAFF.

This clone was observed a few times. The gene calls are TRBV4-1 and TRBJ2-7; 7 nucleotides agree with TRBD1. With 2 bases clipped from V and 2 bases from J, the junction kept 15 bases outside the gene matches. Germline V CDR1 and CDR2: MGHRA, YSYEKL. This CDR3 comprises 18 residues. CDR3 residues: CASSQSSGIQGLAYEQYF. Written as DNA, the CDR3 is TGCGCCAGCAGCCAAAGTTCAGGTATACAGGGGTTAGCCTACGAGCAGTACTTC.

The chain is built from TRBV7-9 and TRBJ2-3, with unresolved D. This CDR3 has 15 amino acids. Trimming pared 5 bases from V and 7 bases from J, leaving 19 bases between. Germline CDR1 SEHNR, CDR2 FQNEAQ (reference sequence). The CDR3 DNA reads TGTGCCAGCAGCCTCCTAGGGTCCCCAACCTATACGCAGTATTTT. It codes for CASSLLGSPTYTQYF.

The CDR3 DNA sequence: TGTGCCAGCAGCCAAGTCGGGGGGATCACAGATACGCAGTATTTT. This codes for CASSQVGGITDTQYF. The V and J genes are TRBV14 and TRBJ2-3, with 7 bases fitting TRBD2. CDR1 is SGHDN, CDR2 FVKESK, per germline. This CDR3 spans 15 amino acids. V shed 1 base, J shed 2 bases, and the junction held 3 bases outside the gene matches.

V gene TRBV30 combines with J gene TRBJ1-1; D may be TRBD1 (6 bases). Trimming left V 3 bases short and J 5 bases short, with 19 bases between. CDR1 GTSNPN and CDR2 SVGIG come from the germline V gene (reference sequence). This CDR3 spans 15 amino acids. Written as DNA, the CDR3 is TGTGCCTGGAGCCTCTTGGAGGGGGGAAGGACTGAAGCTTTCTTT. Protein: CAWSLLEGGRTEAFF.

This sequence joins TRBV5-1 and TRBJ1-2; 7 bases agree with TRBD1. The CDR3 totals 14 residues. The V gene end was trimmed by 0 bases and the J gene end by 8 bases; junction bases not matched to a gene: 7. Germline-derived CDR1 and CDR2 are SGHRS and YFSETQ. CDR3 in amino acids: CASSLGDRAGGYTF. The CDR3 DNA reads as TGCGCCAGCAGCTTGGGTGACAGGGCAGGCGGCTACACCTTC. The full variable domain, completed using reference TRBV5-1 and TRBJ1-2, is KAGVTQTPRYLIKTRGQQVTLSCSPISGHRSVSWYQQTPGQGLQFLFEYFSETQRNKGNFPGRFSGRQFSNSRSEMNVSTLELGDSALYLCASSLGDRAGGYTFGSGTRLTVV.

The rearrangement links TRBV28 to TRBJ1-5; no reliable D call. The CDR3 is 15 residues long. V was trimmed by 2 bases and J by 4 bases, leaving 12 bases between them. Germline V gives CDR1 MDHEN, CDR2 SYDVKM. CDR3 nucleotides: TGTGCCAGCAGTTTAGGTGGGGTGGGAAATCAGCCCCAGCATTTT. Its translation: CASSLGGVGNQPQHF.

The chain uses TRBV7-9 and TRBJ1-5; D possibly corresponds to TRBD1 (5 bases). Trimming shortened V by 10 bases and J by 2 bases, and 12 bases separated the two germline ends. CDR3 length equals 13 residues. Germline V gives CDR1 SEHNR, CDR2 FQNEAQ (reference sequence). The chain's CDR3 is CAISRGGNQPQHF. Written as DNA, the CDR3 is TGTGCCATCTCACGGGGGGGCAATCAGCCCCAGCATTTT.

The V call is TRBV11-2, the J call TRBJ2-1; possibly TRBD2 for D (5 bases). CDR1 and CDR2 from the germline V gene are SGHAT and FQNNGV. V lost 0 bases and J 15 bases, leaving 12 bases between the germline ends. CDR3 length: 12 amino acids. DNA for the CDR3: TGTGCCAGCAGCTTAGACGAGGGCGTTCCGTTCTTC. It encodes CASSLDEGVPFF.

This clone was observed a handful of times. The CDR3 DNA is TGTGCCAGCCAACCGACAGGGTCGCAGGGGTCCCTCCACTTT. This codes for CASQPTGSQGSLHF. This chain connects TRBV19 to TRBJ1-6; 7 bases are shared with TRBD1. J gave up 14 bases and V 9 bases, and 16 bases lay outside the gene matches. CDR1 is LNHDA and CDR2 is SQIVND in the germline V gene (reference sequence). The CDR3 contains 14 residues.

This clone was seen only a few times. The chain has TRBV5-4 and TRBJ2-7; 9 nucleotides line up with TRBD2. CDR1 and CDR2 from the germline V gene are SGHNT and YYREEE (reference sequence). Trimming at V came to 0 bases and at J to 2 bases, leaving 12 bases not matched to a gene. This CDR3 region has 18 residues. Written as DNA, the CDR3 is TGTGCCAGCAGCTTGGCCCCACCTAGCGGGGCCACCCCCTACGAGCAGTACTTC. Its protein product is CASSLAPPSGATPYEQYF.

The J gene is TRBJ2-7, the V gene TRBV11-2; the D is unclear. The CDR3 is 12 residues long. Germline assignment: CDR1 SGHAT and CDR2 FQNNGV. Trimming shortened V by 5 bases and J by 3 bases, and 8 bases separated the two germline ends. The CDR3 DNA is TGTGCCAGCAGCCCCAACGGCTACGAGCAGTACTTC. This sequence encodes CASSPNGYEQYF.

This clone has a handful of counts. The chain recombines TRBV29-1 with TRBJ2-5; the D gene is possibly TRBD2 (5 bases). CDR3 length: 12 residues. CDR1 is SQVTM, CDR2 ANQGSEA, per germline. The V gene lost 6 bases and the J gene lost 2 bases, with 10 bases spanning the gap. CDR3 sequence: CSVLSGQETQYF. In DNA, the CDR3 is TGCAGCGTGTTGAGCGGACAAGAGACCCAGTACTTC.

The chain has TRBV5-1 and TRBJ2-1; TRBD2 matches 9 bases. V lost 5 bases, J lost 8 bases, and 8 bases stayed unmatched. The CDR3 totals 14 residues. The V gene's germline CDR1 is SGHRS and CDR2 YFSETQ. CDR3 region: CASRLNSGGYEQFF. In DNA, the CDR3 is TGCGCCAGCAGGCTCAATAGCGGGGGCTATGAGCAGTTCTTC.

The rearrangement uses TRBV18 and TRBJ2-2; a possible D gene is TRBD1 (5 bases). Germline assignment: CDR1 KGHSH and CDR2 LQKENI. The V end lost 2 bases, the J end lost 4 bases, and 14 bases lay between the germline ends. The CDR3 loop spans 16 amino acids. The CDR3 loop reads CASSPSGKGPTGELFF. DNA of the CDR3: TGTGCCAGCTCACCATCTGGAAAGGGGCCCACCGGGGAGCTGTTTTTT.

The rearrangement joins TRBV6-1 to TRBJ2-1; TRBD2 might be the D (7 bases). This CDR3 spans 14 amino acids. From germline, CDR1 is MNHNS and CDR2 SASEGT. The germline V and J ends were trimmed by 4 bases and 5 bases, with 12 bases remaining between them. The CDR3, as DNA: TGTGCCAGCAGTGTGAAAGGGGGGGACAATGAGCAGTTCTTC. Translated, it gives CASSVKGGDNEQFF.

This clone ranks as medium-sized. The V gene is TRBV28, the J gene TRBJ2-3; 10 bases are shared with TRBD2. The ends lost 4 bases at V and 0 bases at J; junction bases unmatched: 4. The CDR3 runs to 16 residues. CDR1 MDHEN and CDR2 SYDVKM come from the germline V gene. The CDR3 here is CASSSASGGSTDTQYF. DNA for the CDR3: TGTGCCAGCAGTTCCGCTAGCGGGGGCAGCACAGATACGCAGTATTTT.